These 18 T cell receptor beta chains originate from one sample sequenced in a study of T cell responses to AZD1222 COVID-19 vaccine. Sequenced by immunoSEQ multiplex PCR; TCRdb stores in-frame clones only, minus some. This sample carries 150,000 or so clones, more than 80% of them seen once, and the ten largest clones take about 2.8%. The material was peripheral blood, obtained on day 0 of AZD1222 vaccination. These receptor sequences come from an adult in good health.

V usage is TRBV5-4 and J usage is TRBJ1-1, with 7 nucleotides matching TRBD1. The CDR3 length is 14 residues. V lost 5 bases and J lost 0; bases outside the gene matches: 4. The germline V gene encodes CDR1 SGHNT and CDR2 YYREEE (reference sequence). The CDR3 here is CASRRTGLNTEAFF. In nucleotides, the CDR3 is TGTGCCAGCAGACGGACAGGTCTGAACACTGAAGCTTTCTTT.

J is TRBJ2-2 and V is TRBV5-1; tentatively, D is TRBD2 (5 bases). V shed 5 bases and J shed 0 bases, with 11 bases lying between them. CDR3 length: 15 residues. Germline V CDR1 and CDR2: SGHRS, YFSETQ. The DNA for the CDR3 is TGCGCCAGCAGGTCCGCGGACTCGAACACCGGGGAGCTGTTTTTT. Translating gives CASRSADSNTGELFF.

The V gene is TRBV2, the J gene TRBJ2-1, with TRBD2 matching over 7 bases. The germline V gene has CDR1 SNHLY and CDR2 FYNNEI. The J segment lost 4 bases and the V segment lost 4 bases, leaving 7 bases of the junction unmatched. This CDR3 has 15 amino acids. The CDR3 is CASSVLIAGYNEQFF. Written as DNA, the CDR3 is TGTGCCAGCAGTGTACTTATAGCGGGTTACAATGAGCAGTTCTTC.

V is TRBV10-2 and J is TRBJ1-6; no definite D call. V dropped 6 bases and J dropped 14 bases, with 14 bases sitting between them. The germline V gene encodes CDR1 WSHSY and CDR2 SAAADI. The CDR3 runs 12 residues. Here the CDR3 reads CASSDPRLTLHF. As DNA, the CDR3 is TGCGCCAGCAGCGATCCCCGTCTGACCCTCCACTTT.

The V and J genes are TRBV24-1 and TRBJ1-6, with D possibly being TRBD1 (6 bases). CDR3 length equals 15 residues. The germline gives CDR1 KGHDR, CDR2 SFDVKD. Trimming removed 3 bases from V and 5 bases from J, with 10 bases in between. In DNA form, the CDR3 reads TGTGCCACCAGTGATGGACAGTTCCATAATTCACCCCTCCACTTT. As protein: CATSDGQFHNSPLHF.

V usage is TRBV27 and J usage is TRBJ1-6, with a possible D match to TRBD1 (5 bases). Germline lookup yields CDR1 MNHEY and CDR2 SMNVEV (reference sequence). The CDR3 is 16 amino acids. Between the trimmed V and J ends, which lost 2 bases and 7 bases, there was a span of 15 bases. The DNA for the CDR3 is TGTGCCAGCAGTTTAATTTTAGGGGCTGAGAATTCACCCCTCCACTTT. It is translated as CASSLILGAENSPLHF.

This chain joins TRBV5-6 and TRBJ1-2; 7 positions match TRBD1. Per germline, CDR1 SGHDT and CDR2 YYEEEE. V trimming: 3 bases; J trimming: 5 bases; junction bases outside the gene matches: 10. This CDR3 comprises 15 residues. CDR3 sequence (DNA): TGTGCCAGCAGCTATGACCCCGGGACAGCGTATGGCTACACCTTC. Translating gives CASSYDPGTAYGYTF. Full variable domain (rest looked up from reference TRBV5-6 and TRBJ1-2): DAGVTQSPTHLIKTRGQQVTLRCSPKSGHDTVSWYQQALGQGPQFIFQYYEEEERQRGNFPDRFSGHQFPNYSSELNVNALLLGDSALYLCASSYDPGTAYGYTFGSGTRLTVV.

This rearrangement joins TRBV5-1 to TRBJ2-3; D is undetermined. Germline V gene sequence: CDR1 SGHRS, CDR2 YFSETQ. V lost 0 bases and J lost 6, with 5 bases in between. The CDR3 is 12 residues long. The DNA for the CDR3 is TGCGCCAGCAGCTTGGAAGTGGATACGCAGTATTTT. Protein: CASSLEVDTQYF.

The chain joins TRBV6-5 to TRBJ1-3; D might be TRBD1 (5 bases). Trimming took 5 bases from V and 6 from J, leaving 14 bases between them. Germline V CDR1 and CDR2: MNHEY, SVGAGI. The CDR3 totals 14 residues. The CDR3, as DNA: TGTGCCAGCAGTACCGGGACCACTTCAAACACCATATATTTT. Its translation: CASSTGTTSNTIYF.

The V call is TRBV25-1, the J call TRBJ1-1; D unresolved. The CDR3 contains 17 residues. V was trimmed by 4 bases and J by 3 bases, leaving 21 bases between them. Germline V lookup: CDR1 MGHDK, CDR2 SYGVNS. For the CDR3, the DNA is TGTGCCAGCAGTGGAGATAACAGACGGATGCAAGACACTGAAGCTTTCTTT. Its translation: CASSGDNRRMQDTEAFF.

The gene calls are TRBV14 and TRBJ1-1, with D tentatively TRBD1 (5 bases). With 4 bases removed from V and 7 bases from J, the gap between germline ends came to 10 bases. In germline, CDR1 is SGHDN, CDR2 FVKESK. This CDR3 is 12 amino acids long. In DNA, the CDR3 is TGTGCCAGCAGCCTTTCAGGGTTTGAAGCTTTCTTT. Protein sequence: CASSLSGFEAFF.

The chain couples TRBV6-2 or TRBV6-3 to TRBJ2-7; D call uncertain. CDR1 and CDR2 from the germline V gene are MNHEY and SVGEGT. The CDR3 totals 13 residues. Deletions cut 0 bases from V and 1 base from J, with 4 bases between. CDR3 in DNA: TGTGCCAGCAGTTACTCGCTTTCCTACGAGCAGTACTTC. As protein: CASSYSLSYEQYF.

V gene TRBV6-5 combines with J gene TRBJ2-1; TRBD2 aligns across 7 bases. With 0 bases clipped from V and 5 bases from J, the junction kept 7 bases outside the gene matches. This CDR3 is built from 16 residues. From germline, CDR1 is MNHEY and CDR2 SVGAGI. CDR3 bases: TGTGCCAGCAGTTACTCGGGTAGCGGGTACCACAATGAGCAGTTCTTC. It yields the protein CASSYSGSGYHNEQFF.

V and J are TRBV5-4 and TRBJ1-2; no reliable D call. Per the germline V gene, CDR1 is SGHNT and CDR2 is YYREEE (reference sequence). The CDR3 loop spans 15 amino acids. The V end lost 5 bases, the J end lost 2 bases, and 16 bases lay between the germline ends. The CDR3 DNA reads as TGTGCCAGCAGTAGGTCAGGACCGGCGAACTATGGCTACACCTTC. Translating gives CASSRSGPANYGYTF. The full variable domain, with the rest looked up from reference TRBV5-4 and TRBJ1-2, is ETGVTQSPTHLIKTRGQQVTLRCSSQSGHNTVSWYQQALGQGPQFIFQYYREEENGRGNFPPRFSGLQFPNYSSELNVNALELDDSALYLCASSRSGPANYGYTFGSGTRLTVV.

This sequence joins TRBV6-5 and TRBJ2-7; D is uncertain. The CDR3 runs to 13 residues. Germline V gene sequence: CDR1 MNHEY, CDR2 SVGAGI. The germline V and J ends were trimmed by 11 bases and 0 bases, with 14 bases remaining between them. CDR3 sequence reads: CALARQTSYEQYF. CDR3 DNA sequence: TGTGCCCTCGCGAGACAAACCTCCTACGAGCAGTACTTC.

The V call is TRBV7-9, the J call TRBJ1-1, with D perhaps TRBD1 (5 bases). Germline CDR1 SEHNR, CDR2 FQNEAQ (reference sequence). This CDR3 comprises 15 residues. V dropped 3 bases and J dropped 5 bases, with 16 bases sitting between them. CDR3 residues: CASSFRRSGGTEAFF. CDR3 DNA: TGTGCCAGCAGCTTTAGAAGGTCGGGGGGGACTGAAGCTTTCTTT.

CDR3 coding DNA: TGTGCCAGCAGCCCCAGGCCGACAGGGAACACTGAAGCTTTCTTT. Amino acids: CASSPRPTGNTEAFF. The rearrangement joins TRBV5-6 to TRBJ1-1; weak D call: TRBD1 (6 bases). The CDR3 spans 15 residues. Germline V CDR1 and CDR2: SGHDT, YYEEEE. Trimming cost V 4 bases and J 1 base, with 14 bases left between them.

The chain has TRBV5-5 and TRBJ2-1; TRBD2 agrees at 14 bases. Trimming removed 4 bases from V and 8 bases from J; junction bases left unmatched: 5. Germline lookup yields CDR1 SGHKS and CDR2 YYEKEE (reference sequence). This CDR3 comprises 15 residues. This CDR3 is CASSRTSGRSYEQFF. DNA of the CDR3: TGTGCCAGCAGCCGGACTAGCGGGAGGAGCTATGAGCAGTTCTTC.